This T cell receptor (beta chain) stems from a study of CD8+ T cells in alopecia areata. Study-level information: Twice a day, 5 to 10 mg of oral tofacitinib was administered to treated patients.

cDNA prepared by RNA extraction and subsequent reverse transcription served as the template for sequencing. Assay used: immunoSEQ multiplex PCR; TCRdb lists only in-frame clones, some missing. This sample has some 240,000 clones, with 50% to 70% found just once. The treatment denotes: oral pan-JAK inhibitor, 5-10 mg twice daily. This clone was observed a handful of times. This CDR3 is 14 amino acids long. V lost 6 bases to trimming and J lost 8 bases; unmatched junction nucleotides: 13. The germline V gene encodes CDR1 SQVTM and CDR2 ANQGSEA. Sequences were derived from CD4+ T cells sorted from blood, sampled at week 4, from a patient treated with tofacitinib. The chain carries TRBV29-1 and TRBJ1-1; 9 bases agree with TRBD1. The sequence was obtained from a human donor with alopecia areata. In nucleotides, the CDR3 is TGCAGCGTAGGTCGACAGGGGGGATTGGGAGAAGCTTTCTTT. It codes for CSVGRQGGLGEAFF. The full variable domain, its missing parts supplied by reference TRBV29-1 and TRBJ1-1, is SAVISQKPSRDICQRGTSLTIQCQVDSQVTMMFWYRQQPGQSLTLIATANQGSEATYESGFVIDKFPISRPNLTFSTLTVSNMSPEDSSIYLCSVGRQGGLGEAFFGQGTRLTVV.